This T cell receptor (beta chain) was documented in a study of molecular identifiers for immune sequencing clone quantification. Background on the study: Sequencing covered four of five parts into which replicate RNA from approximately 22,000 or 94,000 naive CD8 cells was split.

The table lists this clonotype with many counts. TCRdb analysed the PCR reads with MiXCR anew, one entry per CDR3 protein. Among about 640,000 distinct CDR3 sequences, just under 20% were seen once, and the ten largest hold roughly 0.85%. The CDR3 is 15 residues long. Trimming cost V 3 bases and J 4 bases; bases outside gene matches: 8. Looked up from germline, CDR1 is SEHNR and CDR2 is FQNEAQ (reference sequence). The specimen sequenced was naive CD8+ T cells from blood, with Jurkat cell RNA spiked in. The sample's subset: FACS-sorted CD8+CD4-CCR7+CD45RA+ naive T cells. This clonotype was sampled from a human donor in good health. Some libraries in this study had Jurkat cell RNA spiked in. The gene calls are TRBV7-9 and TRBJ2-7; 8 bases agree with TRBD1. The CDR3 coding sequence is TGTGCCAGCAGCTTCGGACAGGGCCCTGGGTACGAGCAGTACTTC. Its translation: CASSFGQGPGYEQYF.